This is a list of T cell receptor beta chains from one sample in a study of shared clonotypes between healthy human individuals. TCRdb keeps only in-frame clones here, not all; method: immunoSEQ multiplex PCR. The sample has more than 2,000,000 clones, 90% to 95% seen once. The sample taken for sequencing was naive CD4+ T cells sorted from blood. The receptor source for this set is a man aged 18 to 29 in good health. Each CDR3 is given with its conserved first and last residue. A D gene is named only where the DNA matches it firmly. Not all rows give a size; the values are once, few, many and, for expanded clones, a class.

CDR3aa: CASRWGGGGTGELFF; CDR3nt: TGTGCCAGCCGTTGGGGAGGGGGCGGAACCGGGGAGCTGTTTTTT; abundance: NA; j_gene: TRBJ2-2; v_gene: TRBV6-5; d_gene: NA
CDR3aa: CASSQDPPSGAVPDTQYF; CDR3nt: TGTGCCAGCAGCCAAGATCCCCCTAGCGGGGCGGTGCCAGATACGCAGTATTTT; abundance: NA; j_gene: TRBJ2-3; v_gene: TRBV4-2; d_gene: TRBD2
CDR3aa: CSVEKSGYGYTF; CDR3nt: TGCAGCGTTGAGAAGTCGGGTTATGGCTACACCTTC; abundance: NA; j_gene: TRBJ1-2; v_gene: TRBV29-1; d_gene: NA
CDR3aa: CASSRDLTSYNSPLHF; CDR3nt: TGCGCCAGCAGCCGGGACTTGACCTCCTATAATTCACCCCTCCACTTT; abundance: once; j_gene: TRBJ1-6; v_gene: TRBV5-1; d_gene: NA
CDR3aa: CASSEFRGNEKLFF; CDR3nt: TGTGCCAGCAGTGAATTCCGGGGTAATGAAAAACTGTTTTTT; abundance: NA; j_gene: TRBJ1-4; v_gene: TRBV2; d_gene: NA
CDR3aa: CAIAERAGSYNEQFF; CDR3nt: TGTGCCATCGCTGAGCGGGCGGGCTCCTACAATGAGCAGTTCTTC; abundance: NA; j_gene: TRBJ2-1; v_gene: TRBV15; d_gene: NA
CDR3aa: CARTGGVRNEQYF; CDR3nt: TGTGCCAGGACAGGGGGCGTTCGGAACGAGCAGTACTTC; abundance: NA; j_gene: TRBJ2-7; v_gene: TRBV27; d_gene: TRBD1
CDR3aa: CASSIPAVGTEAFF; CDR3nt: TGTGCCAGCAGTATCCCGGCGGTGGGCACTGAAGCTTTCTTT; abundance: NA; j_gene: TRBJ1-1; v_gene: TRBV28; d_gene: NA
CDR3aa: CASSPGQRYEKLFF; CDR3nt: TGTGCCAGCAGCCCGGGACAGCGTTATGAAAAACTGTTTTTT; abundance: NA; j_gene: TRBJ1-4; v_gene: TRBV28; d_gene: TRBD1
CDR3aa: CASSLWAGVTDTQYF; CDR3nt: TGTGCCAGCAGTTTATGGGCAGGGGTCACAGATACGCAGTATTTT; abundance: NA; j_gene: TRBJ2-3; v_gene: TRBV27; d_gene: NA
CDR3aa: CASSRDSVAKNIQYF; CDR3nt: TGCGCCAGCAGCAGGGACAGCGTAGCCAAAAACATTCAGTACTTC; abundance: NA; j_gene: TRBJ2-4; v_gene: TRBV5-1; d_gene: TRBD1
CDR3aa: CACSLMNTEAFF; CDR3nt: TGTGCCTGTAGCCTTATGAACACTGAAGCTTTCTTT; abundance: few; j_gene: TRBJ1-1; v_gene: TRBV30; d_gene: NA
CDR3aa: CASSPGTSGVSTDTQYF; CDR3nt: TGTGCCAGCAGCCCTGGGACTAGCGGGGTTAGCACAGATACGCAGTATTTT; abundance: once; j_gene: TRBJ2-3; v_gene: TRBV9; d_gene: TRBD2
CDR3aa: CASSLKRNLNNSPLHF; CDR3nt: TGTGCCAGCAGCTTGAAACGGAACCTCAATAATTCACCCCTCCACTTT; abundance: NA; j_gene: TRBJ1-6; v_gene: TRBV5-8; d_gene: NA
CDR3aa: CAWSVRGRHYGYTF; CDR3nt: TGTGCCTGGAGTGTACGAGGGCGTCACTATGGCTACACCTTC; abundance: NA; j_gene: TRBJ1-2; v_gene: TRBV30; d_gene: NA
CDR3aa: CAINAGGNTEAFF; CDR3nt: TGTGCCATCAACGCGGGAGGGAACACTGAAGCTTTCTTT; abundance: once; j_gene: TRBJ1-1; v_gene: TRBV10-3; d_gene: NA
CDR3aa: CAWSNQRGGGEKLFF; CDR3nt: TGTGCCTGGAGTAATCAGAGGGGAGGTGGAGAAAAACTGTTTTTT; abundance: NA; j_gene: TRBJ1-4; v_gene: TRBV30; d_gene: NA
CDR3aa: CASSDPPGGHYGYTF; CDR3nt: TGTGCCAGCAGTGATCCCCCAGGCGGGCATTATGGCTACACCTTC; abundance: NA; j_gene: TRBJ1-2; v_gene: TRBV2; d_gene: NA
CDR3aa: CASSLEGQPQHF; CDR3nt: TGTGCCAGCAGCCTGGAAGGACAGCCCCAGCATTTT; abundance: NA; j_gene: TRBJ1-5; v_gene: TRBV28; d_gene: NA
CDR3aa: CASSFFGAQNTGELFF; CDR3nt: TGTGCCAGCAGTTTCTTCGGGGCCCAGAACACCGGGGAGCTGTTTTTT; abundance: NA; j_gene: TRBJ2-2; v_gene: TRBV6-5; d_gene: NA
CDR3aa: CASGRSSYEQYF; CDR3nt: TGTGCAAGCGGTAGGAGCTCCTACGAGCAGTACTTC; abundance: NA; j_gene: TRBJ2-7; v_gene: TRBV6-5; d_gene: NA
CDR3aa: CASSPWTSGTYEQYF; CDR3nt: TGTGCCAGCAGCCCTTGGACTAGCGGCACCTACGAGCAGTACTTC; abundance: NA; j_gene: TRBJ2-7; v_gene: TRBV5-4; d_gene: TRBD2
CDR3aa: CASSQESQGVNTEAFF; CDR3nt: TGCGCCAGCAGCCAAGAATCACAGGGAGTGAACACTGAAGCTTTCTTT; abundance: NA; j_gene: TRBJ1-1; v_gene: TRBV4-1; d_gene: NA
CDR3aa: CASSVRNLGSGRNEQFF; CDR3nt: TGTGCCAGCAGCGTCCGGAATCTCGGATCAGGGCGCAATGAGCAGTTCTTC; abundance: NA; j_gene: TRBJ2-1; v_gene: TRBV9; d_gene: NA
CDR3aa: CASSLGIYNEQFF; CDR3nt: TGTGCCAGCAGCTTAGGGATCTACAATGAGCAGTTCTTC; abundance: NA; j_gene: TRBJ2-1; v_gene: TRBV7-9; d_gene: NA
CDR3aa: CASRGSGNYGYTF; CDR3nt: TGCGCCAGCAGAGGGTCGGGTAACTATGGCTACACCTTC; abundance: once; j_gene: TRBJ1-2; v_gene: TRBV10-2; d_gene: NA
CDR3aa: CASSPSGPGVYYGYTF; CDR3nt: TGTGCCAGCAGCCCATCTGGACCGGGAGTATACTATGGCTACACCTTC; abundance: NA; j_gene: TRBJ1-2; v_gene: TRBV7-2; d_gene: NA
CDR3aa: CASSLGDRASYEQYF; CDR3nt: TGTGCCAGCAGCCTTGGGGACAGGGCTTCCTACGAGCAGTACTTC; abundance: NA; j_gene: TRBJ2-7; v_gene: TRBV7-6; d_gene: TRBD1
CDR3aa: CASSLPRDSHNEQFF; CDR3nt: TGCGCCAGCAGCTTACCCCGGGACTCCCACAATGAGCAGTTCTTC; abundance: NA; j_gene: TRBJ2-1; v_gene: TRBV5-1; d_gene: NA
CDR3aa: CASSGTVIPLAFF; CDR3nt: TGTGCCAGCAGTGGGACGGTTATCCCCCTAGCTTTCTTT; abundance: NA; j_gene: TRBJ1-1; v_gene: TRBV6-1; d_gene: NA
CDR3aa: CASSRLGGGYGYTF; CDR3nt: TGTGCCAGCAGTCGGTTAGGCGGGGGCTATGGCTACACCTTC; abundance: NA; j_gene: TRBJ1-2; v_gene: TRBV27; d_gene: NA
CDR3aa: CASSPRQSSTDTQYF; CDR3nt: TGTGCCAGCTCACCGAGACAAAGTTCCACAGATACGCAGTATTTT; abundance: NA; j_gene: TRBJ2-3; v_gene: TRBV18; d_gene: NA
CDR3aa: CASKSGGPDTQYF; CDR3nt: TGTGCCAGCAAATCCGGGGGCCCAGATACGCAGTATTTT; abundance: NA; j_gene: TRBJ2-3; v_gene: TRBV2; d_gene: NA
CDR3aa: CASSFTGGEKLFF; CDR3nt: TGTGCCAGCAGCTTCACAGGTGGGGAGAAACTGTTTTTT; abundance: NA; j_gene: TRBJ1-4; v_gene: TRBV11-2; d_gene: NA
CDR3aa: CASSSPLGATSSYNEQFF; CDR3nt: TGTGCCAGTAGTTCCCCCTTGGGCGCAACCAGCTCCTACAATGAGCAGTTCTTC; abundance: NA; j_gene: TRBJ2-1; v_gene: TRBV19; d_gene: NA
CDR3aa: CASSPTRTPNTEAFF; CDR3nt: TGTGCCAGCTCACCCACTCGGACGCCGAACACTGAAGCTTTCTTT; abundance: once; j_gene: TRBJ1-1; v_gene: TRBV18; d_gene: NA
CDR3aa: CASSPGGHDSPLHF; CDR3nt: TGCGCCAGCAGCCCGGGGGGGCATGATTCACCCCTCCACTTT; abundance: NA; j_gene: TRBJ1-6; v_gene: TRBV5-1; d_gene: NA
CDR3aa: CASSANSGQSSGNTIYF; CDR3nt: TGTGCCAGCTCAGCAAATTCGGGACAATCCTCTGGAAACACCATATATTTT; abundance: NA; j_gene: TRBJ1-3; v_gene: TRBV18; d_gene: NA
CDR3aa: CASSLSRTVNTEAFF; CDR3nt: TGTGCCAGCAGCTTATCCCGGACAGTGAACACTGAAGCTTTCTTT; abundance: NA; j_gene: TRBJ1-1; v_gene: TRBV7-9; d_gene: NA
CDR3aa: CASGIEGTGELFF; CDR3nt: TGTGCTAGTGGTATTGAGGGCACCGGGGAGCTGTTTTTT; abundance: NA; j_gene: TRBJ2-2; v_gene: TRBV12-5; d_gene: NA
CDR3aa: CASSLGRNTGELFF; CDR3nt: TGCGCCAGCAGCTTAGGCAGGAACACCGGGGAGCTGTTTTTT; abundance: NA; j_gene: TRBJ2-2; v_gene: TRBV5-1; d_gene: NA
CDR3aa: CASSRDSSSYNEQFF; CDR3nt: TGCGCCAGCAGCAGAGACTCCAGCTCCTACAATGAGCAGTTCTTC; abundance: NA; j_gene: TRBJ2-1; v_gene: TRBV5-1; d_gene: NA
CDR3aa: CASTSLSSGNTIYF; CDR3nt: TGTGCCAGCACGAGCCTGAGCTCTGGAAACACCATATATTTT; abundance: once; j_gene: TRBJ1-3; v_gene: TRBV6-5; d_gene: NA
CDR3aa: CASSSGVGKEAGELFF; CDR3nt: TGTGCCAGCAGCTCAGGCGTGGGGAAGGAGGCCGGGGAGCTGTTTTTT; abundance: once; j_gene: TRBJ2-2; v_gene: TRBV7-9; d_gene: NA
CDR3aa: CASSPDRAGANVLTF; CDR3nt: TGTGCCAGCAGCCCGGACAGGGCTGGGGCCAACGTCCTGACTTTC; abundance: few; j_gene: TRBJ2-6; v_gene: TRBV11-2; d_gene: TRBD1
CDR3aa: CASGLGSNQPQHF; CDR3nt: TGTGCTAGTGGTTTGGGCAGCAATCAGCCCCAGCATTTT; abundance: NA; j_gene: TRBJ1-5; v_gene: TRBV12-5; d_gene: NA
CDR3aa: CASRKQGGGEQYF; CDR3nt: TGTGCCAGTAGAAAACAGGGGGGTGGCGAGCAGTACTTC; abundance: NA; j_gene: TRBJ2-7; v_gene: TRBV19; d_gene: TRBD1
CDR3aa: CASNGQGYGELFF; CDR3nt: TGTGCCAGCAATGGACAGGGTTACGGGGAGCTGTTTTTT; abundance: NA; j_gene: TRBJ2-2; v_gene: TRBV2; d_gene: TRBD1
CDR3aa: CAWSATQGPQYF; CDR3nt: TGTGCCTGGAGTGCGACACAGGGCCCGCAGTACTTC; abundance: NA; j_gene: TRBJ2-7; v_gene: TRBV30; d_gene: NA
CDR3aa: CASSFSGGQETQYF; CDR3nt: TGTGCCAGCAGCTTTAGCGGGGGCCAAGAGACCCAGTACTTC; abundance: once; j_gene: TRBJ2-5; v_gene: TRBV5-4; d_gene: TRBD2
CDR3aa: CASSPFGGAGNTIYF; CDR3nt: TGTGCCAGCAGCCCCTTCGGGGGGGCTGGAAACACCATATATTTT; abundance: once; j_gene: TRBJ1-3; v_gene: TRBV5-4; d_gene: NA
CDR3aa: CASLRQGPNEKLFF; CDR3nt: TGTGCCAGCTTACGACAGGGCCCTAATGAAAAACTGTTTTTT; abundance: NA; j_gene: TRBJ1-4; v_gene: TRBV7-8; d_gene: TRBD1
CDR3aa: CASTPKGRLRSYEQYF; CDR3nt: TGTGCCAGCACCCCCAAGGGTCGGCTCCGCTCCTACGAGCAGTACTTC; abundance: once; j_gene: TRBJ2-7; v_gene: TRBV7-9; d_gene: NA
CDR3aa: CASSLVGQLLNTEAFF; CDR3nt: TGTGCCAGCTCATTAGTCGGACAGCTTCTGAACACTGAAGCTTTCTTT; abundance: few; j_gene: TRBJ1-1; v_gene: TRBV18; d_gene: NA
CDR3aa: CASRTSGTDTQYF; CDR3nt: TGTGCCAGCCGGACTAGCGGGACAGATACGCAGTATTTT; abundance: NA; j_gene: TRBJ2-3; v_gene: TRBV19; d_gene: TRBD2
CDR3aa: CASRLVLSEPGETQYF; CDR3nt: TGTGCAAGTCGCTTAGTACTTTCGGAGCCCGGGGAGACCCAGTACTTC; abundance: NA; j_gene: TRBJ2-5; v_gene: TRBV12-2; d_gene: NA
CDR3aa: CASTETGYDTGELFF; CDR3nt: TGTGCCAGCACCGAAACAGGGTACGACACCGGGGAGCTGTTTTTT; abundance: NA; j_gene: TRBJ2-2; v_gene: TRBV7-9; d_gene: NA
CDR3aa: CASSDRVAGANVLTF; CDR3nt: TGTGCCAGCAGTGACAGGGTTGCTGGGGCCAACGTCCTGACTTTC; abundance: NA; j_gene: TRBJ2-6; v_gene: TRBV6-1; d_gene: NA
CDR3aa: CASSIGGRETQYF; CDR3nt: TGTGCCAGTAGTATAGGAGGACGAGAGACCCAGTACTTC; abundance: NA; j_gene: TRBJ2-5; v_gene: TRBV19; d_gene: NA
CDR3aa: CASSLLVGNTEAFF; CDR3nt: TGTGCCAGCAGCTTACTAGTCGGAAACACTGAAGCTTTCTTT; abundance: NA; j_gene: TRBJ1-1; v_gene: TRBV7-8; d_gene: NA